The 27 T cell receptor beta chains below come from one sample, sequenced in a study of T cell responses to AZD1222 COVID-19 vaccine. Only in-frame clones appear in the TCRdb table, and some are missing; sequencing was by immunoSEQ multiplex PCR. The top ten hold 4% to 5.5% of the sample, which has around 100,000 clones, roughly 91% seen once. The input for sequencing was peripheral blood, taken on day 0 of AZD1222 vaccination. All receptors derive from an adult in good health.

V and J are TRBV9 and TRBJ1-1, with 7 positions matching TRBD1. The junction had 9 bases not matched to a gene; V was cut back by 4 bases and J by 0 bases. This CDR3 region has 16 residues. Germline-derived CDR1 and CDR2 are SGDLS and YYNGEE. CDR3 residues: CASSRDWDSLNTEAFF. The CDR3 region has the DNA TGTGCCAGCAGCCGGGACTGGGACAGTTTGAACACTGAAGCTTTCTTT.

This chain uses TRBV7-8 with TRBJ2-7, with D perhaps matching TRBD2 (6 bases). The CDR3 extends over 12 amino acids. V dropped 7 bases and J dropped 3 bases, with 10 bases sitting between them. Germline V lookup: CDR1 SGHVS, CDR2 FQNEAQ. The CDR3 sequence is CASTLGGYEQYF. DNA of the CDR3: TGTGCCAGCACTTTGGGGGGCTACGAGCAGTACTTC.

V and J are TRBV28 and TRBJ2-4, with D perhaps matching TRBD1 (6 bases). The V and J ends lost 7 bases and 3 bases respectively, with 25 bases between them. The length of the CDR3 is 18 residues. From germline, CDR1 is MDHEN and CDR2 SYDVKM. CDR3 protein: CASTPGVNRIRGKNIQYF. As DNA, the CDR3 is TGTGCCAGCACCCCAGGGGTCAACAGGATCCGAGGCAAAAACATTCAGTACTTC. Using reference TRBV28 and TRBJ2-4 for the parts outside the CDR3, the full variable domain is DVKVTQSSRYLVKRTGEKVFLECVQDMDHENMFWYRQDPGLGLRLIYFSYDVKMKEKGDIPEGYSVSREKKERFSLILESASTNQTSMYLCASTPGVNRIRGKNIQYFGAGTRLSVL.

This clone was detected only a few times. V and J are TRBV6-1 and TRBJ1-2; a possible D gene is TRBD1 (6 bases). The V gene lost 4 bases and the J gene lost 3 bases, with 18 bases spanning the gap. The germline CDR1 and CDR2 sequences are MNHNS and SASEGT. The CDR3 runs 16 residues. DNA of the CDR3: TGTGCCAGCAGTGTAGGGGGTTCAAGCGGGGACTATGGCTACACCTTC. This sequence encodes CASSVGGSSGDYGYTF.

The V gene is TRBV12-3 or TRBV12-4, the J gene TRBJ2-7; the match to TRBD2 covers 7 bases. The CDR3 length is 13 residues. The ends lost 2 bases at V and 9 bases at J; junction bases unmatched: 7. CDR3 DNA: TGTGCCAGCAGTTTACTCACTCCGGGGGGGCAGTACTTC. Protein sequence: CASSLLTPGGQYF.

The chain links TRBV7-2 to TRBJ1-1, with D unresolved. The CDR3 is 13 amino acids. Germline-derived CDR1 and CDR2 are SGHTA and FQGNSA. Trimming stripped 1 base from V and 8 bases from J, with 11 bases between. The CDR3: CASSLVVYGEAFF. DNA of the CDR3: TGTGCCAGCAGCTTAGTTGTATACGGCGAAGCTTTCTTT.

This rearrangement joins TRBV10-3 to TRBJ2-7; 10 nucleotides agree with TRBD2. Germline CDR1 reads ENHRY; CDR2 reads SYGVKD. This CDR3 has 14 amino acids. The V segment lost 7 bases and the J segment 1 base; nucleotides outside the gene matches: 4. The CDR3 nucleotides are TGTGCCATCACCCCACTAGCGGGGTCCTACGAGCAGTACTTC. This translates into CAITPLAGSYEQYF.

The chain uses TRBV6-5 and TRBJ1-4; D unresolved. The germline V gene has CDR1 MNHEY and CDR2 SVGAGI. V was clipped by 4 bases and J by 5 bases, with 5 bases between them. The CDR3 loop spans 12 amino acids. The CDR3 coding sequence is TGTGCCAGCAGTTCCCGAAATGAAAAACTGTTTTTT. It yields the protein CASSSRNEKLFF.

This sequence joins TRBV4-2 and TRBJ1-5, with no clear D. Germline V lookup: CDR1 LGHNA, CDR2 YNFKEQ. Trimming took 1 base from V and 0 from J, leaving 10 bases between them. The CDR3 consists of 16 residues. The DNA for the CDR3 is TGTGCCAGCAGCCAAGCATGGAGGAATAGCAATCAGCCCCAGCATTTT. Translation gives CASSQAWRNSNQPQHF.

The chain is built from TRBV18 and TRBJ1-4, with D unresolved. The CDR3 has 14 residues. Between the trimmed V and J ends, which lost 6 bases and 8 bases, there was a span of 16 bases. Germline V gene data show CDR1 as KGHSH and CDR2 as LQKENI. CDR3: CASSPELGKEKLFF. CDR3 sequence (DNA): TGTGCCAGCTCCCCAGAACTGGGCAAGGAAAAACTGTTTTTT.

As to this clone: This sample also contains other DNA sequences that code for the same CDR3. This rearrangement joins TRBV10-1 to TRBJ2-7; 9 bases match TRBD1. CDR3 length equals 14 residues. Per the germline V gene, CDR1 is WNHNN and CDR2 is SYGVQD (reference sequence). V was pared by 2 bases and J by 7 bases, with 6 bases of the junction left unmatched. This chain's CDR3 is CASSEGTGHYEQYF. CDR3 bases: TGCGCCAGCAGTGAGGGGACAGGGCACTATGAGCAGTACTTC.

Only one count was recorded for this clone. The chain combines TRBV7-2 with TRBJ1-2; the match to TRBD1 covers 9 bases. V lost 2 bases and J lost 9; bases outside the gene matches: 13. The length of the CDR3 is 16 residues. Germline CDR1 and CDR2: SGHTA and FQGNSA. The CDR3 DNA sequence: TGTGCCAGCAGCTTAAACAGGGGGCTGGATTCTGAGAGCTACACCTTC. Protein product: CASSLNRGLDSESYTF. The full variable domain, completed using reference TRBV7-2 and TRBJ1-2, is GAGVSQSPSNKVTEKGKDVELRCDPISGHTALYWYRQSLGQGLEFLIYFQGNSAPDKSGLPSDRFSAERTGGSVSTLTIQRTQQEDSAVYLCASSLNRGLDSESYTFGSGTRLTVV.

The CDR3 is CASSWRDGANIQYF. Written as DNA, the CDR3 is TGCGCCAGCAGCTGGAGGGACGGCGCAAACATTCAGTACTTC. The genes are TRBV5-1 and TRBJ2-4; the D gene is possibly TRBD2 (6 bases). The V gene's germline CDR1 is SGHRS and CDR2 YFSETQ. This CDR3 is 14 amino acids long. V dropped 3 bases and J dropped 6 bases, with 13 bases sitting between them.

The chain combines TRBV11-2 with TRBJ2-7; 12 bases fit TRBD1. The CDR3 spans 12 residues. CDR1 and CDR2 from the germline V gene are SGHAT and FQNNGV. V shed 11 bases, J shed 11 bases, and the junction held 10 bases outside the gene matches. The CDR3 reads CAGGQGARGKYF. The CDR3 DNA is TGTGCCGGGGGACAGGGGGCGCGTGGAAAGTACTTC.

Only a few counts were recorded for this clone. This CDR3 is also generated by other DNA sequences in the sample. In DNA form, the CDR3 reads TGTGCCAGCAGCACCCGGACAGGGAACACCGGGGAGCTGTTTTTT. Its protein product is CASSTRTGNTGELFF. The chain employs TRBV9 and TRBJ2-2; 7 nucleotides match TRBD1. Germline V gene sequence: CDR1 SGDLS, CDR2 YYNGEE. This CDR3 is 15 amino acids long. V lost 4 bases, J lost 1 base, and 4 bases stayed unmatched.

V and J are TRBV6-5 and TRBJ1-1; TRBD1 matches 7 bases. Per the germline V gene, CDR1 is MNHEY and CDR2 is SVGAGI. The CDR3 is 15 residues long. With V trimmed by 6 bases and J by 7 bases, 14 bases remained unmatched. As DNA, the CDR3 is TGTGCCAGCAGCCTAGCCGGGACAGACAATTATGAAGCTTTCTTT. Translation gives CASSLAGTDNYEAFF.

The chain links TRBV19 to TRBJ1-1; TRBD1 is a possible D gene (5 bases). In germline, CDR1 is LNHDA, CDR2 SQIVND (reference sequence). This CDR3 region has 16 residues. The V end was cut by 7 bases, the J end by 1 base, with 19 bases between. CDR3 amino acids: CASTNTPRGGNTEAFF. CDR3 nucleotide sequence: TGTGCCAGTACGAATACCCCACGGGGCGGGAACACTGAAGCTTTCTTT.

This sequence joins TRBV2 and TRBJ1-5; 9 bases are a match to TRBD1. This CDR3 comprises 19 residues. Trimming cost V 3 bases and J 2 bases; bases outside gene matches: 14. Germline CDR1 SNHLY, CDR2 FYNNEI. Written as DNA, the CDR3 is TGTGCCAGCAGTGATATGGTTGGGACAGGGAGACGTGGCAATCAGCCCCAGCATTTT. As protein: CASSDMVGTGRRGNQPQHF.

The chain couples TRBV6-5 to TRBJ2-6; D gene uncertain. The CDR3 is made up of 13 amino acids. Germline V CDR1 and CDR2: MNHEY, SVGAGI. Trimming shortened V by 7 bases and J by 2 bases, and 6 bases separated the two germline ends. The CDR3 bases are TGTGCCAGCACTCAACCTGGGGCCAACGTCCTGACTTTC. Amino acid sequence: CASTQPGANVLTF.

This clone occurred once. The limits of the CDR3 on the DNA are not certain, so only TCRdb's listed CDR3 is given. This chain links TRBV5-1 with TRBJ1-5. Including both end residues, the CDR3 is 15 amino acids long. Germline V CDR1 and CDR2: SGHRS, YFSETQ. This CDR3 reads CASSFGPGGDQPQHF.

In DNA, the CDR3 is TGTGCCAGCAGTTACACCGGCAATCAGCCCCAGCATTTT. Protein: CASSYTGNQPQHF. The J gene is TRBJ1-5, the V gene TRBV6-2 or TRBV6-3, with D uncertain. The germline V gene has CDR1 MNHEY and CDR2 SVGEGT. The CDR3 is 13 residues long. V dropped 2 bases and J dropped 2 bases, with 4 bases sitting between them.

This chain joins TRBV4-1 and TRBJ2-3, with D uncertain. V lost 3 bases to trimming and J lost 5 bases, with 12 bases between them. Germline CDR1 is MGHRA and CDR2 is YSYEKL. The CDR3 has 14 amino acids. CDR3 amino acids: CASSQPIKQDTQYF. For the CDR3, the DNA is TGCGCCAGCAGCCAGCCCATAAAGCAAGATACGCAGTATTTT.

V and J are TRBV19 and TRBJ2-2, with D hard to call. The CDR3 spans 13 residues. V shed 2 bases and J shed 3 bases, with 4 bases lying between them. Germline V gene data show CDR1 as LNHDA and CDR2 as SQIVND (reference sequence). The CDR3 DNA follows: TGTGCCAGTAGTATAACATACACCGGGGAGCTGTTTTTT. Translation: CASSITYTGELFF.

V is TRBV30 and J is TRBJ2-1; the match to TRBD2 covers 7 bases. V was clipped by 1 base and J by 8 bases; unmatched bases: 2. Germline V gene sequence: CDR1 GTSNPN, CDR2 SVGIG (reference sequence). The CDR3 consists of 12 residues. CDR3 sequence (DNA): TGTGCCTGGAGTGCGGGGGGACATGAGCAGTTCTTC. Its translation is CAWSAGGHEQFF.

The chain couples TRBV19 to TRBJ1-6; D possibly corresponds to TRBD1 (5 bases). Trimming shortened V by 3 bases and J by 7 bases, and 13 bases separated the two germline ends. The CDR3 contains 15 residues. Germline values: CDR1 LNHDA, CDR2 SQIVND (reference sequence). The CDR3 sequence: CASSIVRGLNSPLHF. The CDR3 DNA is TGTGCCAGTAGTATCGTTCGGGGCTTAAATTCACCCCTCCACTTT. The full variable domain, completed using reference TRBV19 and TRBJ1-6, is DGGITQSPKYLFRKEGQNVTLSCEQNLNHDAMYWYRQDPGQGLRLIYYSQIVNDFQKGDIAEGYSVSREKKESFPLTVTSAQKNPTAFYLCASSIVRGLNSPLHFGNGTRLTVT.

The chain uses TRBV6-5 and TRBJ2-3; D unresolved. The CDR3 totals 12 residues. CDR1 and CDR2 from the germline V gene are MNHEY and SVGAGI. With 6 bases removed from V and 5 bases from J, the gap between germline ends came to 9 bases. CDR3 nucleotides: TGTGCCAGCAGGCCCGGTGGAGATACGCAGTATTTT. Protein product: CASRPGGDTQYF.

CDR3 nucleotides: TGTGCCAGCAGTTTTGGCTACGAGCAGTACTTC. It translates to CASSFGYEQYF. This chain connects TRBV28 to TRBJ2-7; no clear D. Trimming removed 3 bases from V and 3 bases from J, with 3 bases in between. Germline V gene sequence: CDR1 MDHEN, CDR2 SYDVKM. The CDR3 runs to 11 residues.